A single sample gave rise to the 8 T cell receptor beta chains below, sequenced in a study of blood T cells in healthy people across ages. Next came a second PCR, run for 7 to 11 cycles, which used a sample-barcoded 5' primer along with a J-beta primer mix. From the 5' RACE reads, TCRdb called clonotypes with MiXCR, one entry per CDR3 protein. The repertoire holds fewer than 900,000 distinct CDR3 sequences, with roughly 44% as singletons. The sequencing input was blood. The origin of the receptors is a woman in her fifties or sixties in good health.

There are a few counts of this clonotype. The rearrangement joins TRBV6-1 to TRBJ2-2, with a weak D call TRBD2 (5 bases). Deletions cut 6 bases from V and 7 bases from J, with 15 bases between. The germline V gene encodes CDR1 MNHNS and CDR2 SASEGT. This CDR3 spans 14 amino acids. The CDR3: CASRVEGYDGELFF. The DNA for the CDR3 is TGTGCCAGCAGGGTAGAGGGTTACGACGGGGAGCTGTTTTTT.

The sample holds one count of this clonotype. This sequence joins TRBV27 and TRBJ2-7; D could derive from TRBD1 or TRBD2 (5 bases each). This CDR3 contains 14 residues. Germline CDR1 MNHEY, CDR2 SMNVEV (reference sequence). The V end was cut by 6 bases, the J end by 7 bases, with 19 bases between. CDR3 bases: TGTGCCAGCAGCCCCGGGACCGCCGACAATGAGCAGTACTTC. Translated, it gives CASSPGTADNEQYF.

The chain joins TRBV18 to TRBJ2-1; 9 bases are shared with TRBD2. From germline, CDR1 is KGHSH and CDR2 LQKENI. The ends lost 2 bases at V and 1 base at J; junction bases unmatched: 6. The length of the CDR3 is 17 residues. The CDR3 sequence is CASSPSFSGSSYNEQFF. The CDR3 DNA reads TGTGCCAGCTCACCATCCTTTAGCGGGAGTTCCTACAATGAGCAGTTCTTC.

This clonotype was recorded many times. The chain uses TRBV18 and TRBJ2-7, with D unresolved. The CDR3 runs 12 residues. The germline CDR1 and CDR2 sequences are KGHSH and LQKENI. V was trimmed by 3 bases and J by 3 bases, leaving 6 bases between them. CDR3 nucleotides: TGTGCCAGCTCACCGATCGGCTACGAGCAGTACTTC. Translated: CASSPIGYEQYF. Full variable domain (outside the CDR3, taken from reference TRBV18 and TRBJ2-7): NAGVMQNPRHLVRRRGQEARLRCSPMKGHSHVYWYRQLPEEGLKFMVYLQKENIIDESGMPKERFSAEFPKEGPSILRIQQVVRGDSAAYFCASSPIGYEQYFGPGTRLTVT.

The genes are TRBV4-2 and TRBJ2-1; 9 positions agree with TRBD1. This CDR3 is 19 amino acids long. The trim removed 0 bases at V and 10 bases at J, leaving 19 bases unmatched. Germline V lookup: CDR1 LGHNA, CDR2 YNFKEQ. The DNA for the CDR3 is TGTGCCAGCAGCCAAGATACGCCTGATTTCCGGGACAGGGCGGGAGAGCAGTTCTTC. Residues: CASSQDTPDFRDRAGEQFF.

Only a few counts were recorded for this clonotype. This rearrangement joins TRBV7-3 to TRBJ2-7, with D tentatively TRBD2 (5 bases). Germline CDR1 reads SGHTA; CDR2 reads FQGTGA. Trimming pared 4 bases from V and 10 bases from J, leaving 26 bases between. This CDR3 spans 16 amino acids. CDR3 amino acids: CASSSNPIDGLGIQYF. CDR3 coding DNA: TGTGCCAGCAGCTCCAACCCCATCGACGGGCTCGGGATTCAGTACTTC.

This clonotype showed up just a few times. The V and J genes are TRBV6-2 or TRBV6-3 and TRBJ2-7; no clear D gene. Germline CDR1 and CDR2: MNHEY and SVGEGT. V lost 5 bases, J lost 2 bases, and 16 bases lay in between. There are 15 residues in the CDR3. CDR3 protein: CASSVGALVPYEQYF. The CDR3 DNA follows: TGTGCCAGCAGTGTTGGAGCCCTGGTCCCCTACGAGCAGTACTTC.

A few counts support this clonotype. This rearrangement joins TRBV5-1 to TRBJ2-5, with D unclear. V was clipped by 0 bases and J by 2 bases, with 8 bases between them. The germline V gene has CDR1 SGHRS and CDR2 YFSETQ. This CDR3 region has 14 residues. The CDR3 coding sequence is TGCGCCAGCAGCTTGGGACTTCAACAAGAGACCCAGTACTTC. Its translation: CASSLGLQQETQYF.